Listed here are 6 T cell receptor beta chains from one sample, sequenced in a study of T cells in tuberculosis. Clones were sequenced by immunoSEQ multiplex PCR, and TCRdb holds only the in-frame ones, with some missing. Among about 43,000 clones, about 95% were seen once, and the ten largest hold approximately 3.8%. The specimen was PBMCs. The receptors shown here come from a donor between 10 and 35 years old with latent tuberculosis or without tuberculosis infection.

This clone was counted a single time. The chain couples TRBV28 to TRBJ1-1, with 7 bases identical to TRBD1. Unmatched junction bases numbered 6, after V lost 5 bases and J lost 9 bases. Per the germline V gene, CDR1 is MDHEN and CDR2 is SYDVKM. The CDR3 loop spans 12 amino acids. CDR3 nucleotides: TGTGCCAGCAGTCTGGAGACAGGGAAAGCTTTCTTT. Protein sequence: CASSLETGKAFF.

J is TRBJ1-1 and V is TRBV7-9, with a tentative D call TRBD1 (5 bases). CDR3 length equals 15 residues. Trimming stripped 2 bases from V and 1 base from J, with 11 bases between. Germline V lookup: CDR1 SEHNR, CDR2 FQNEAQ (reference sequence). This chain's CDR3 is CASSLLDSKNTEAFF. CDR3 DNA sequence: TGTGCCAGCAGCTTATTAGACAGCAAGAACACTGAAGCTTTCTTT.

The V call is TRBV30, the J call TRBJ1-5, with 8 bases identical to TRBD1. This CDR3 has 17 residues. V was clipped by 2 bases and J by 2 bases; unmatched bases: 11. Germline CDR1 GTSNPN, CDR2 SVGIG (reference sequence). Written as DNA, the CDR3 is TGTGCCTGGAGTCCTACGGCCAGGGGGCTCGGCAATCAGCCCCAGCATTTT. Protein sequence: CAWSPTARGLGNQPQHF. Full variable domain (outside the CDR3, taken from reference TRBV30 and TRBJ1-5): SQTIHQWPATLVQPVGSPLSLECTVEGTSNPNLYWYRQAAGRGLQLLFYSVGIGQISSEVPQNLSASRPQDRQFILSSKKLLLSDSGFYLCAWSPTARGLGNQPQHFGDGTRLSIL.

The V gene is TRBV11-2, the J gene TRBJ1-1; 7 nucleotides agree with TRBD1. Germline CDR1 is SGHAT and CDR2 is FQNNGV. This CDR3 is built from 16 residues. V dropped 4 bases and J dropped 2; count of bases not matched to a gene: 10. DNA of the CDR3: TGTGCCAGCAGCTCCAGCACATACAGGGGAAACACTGAAGCTTTCTTT. Protein product: CASSSSTYRGNTEAFF.

The chain links TRBV5-4 to TRBJ1-6; tentatively, D is TRBD1 (6 bases). V lost 4 bases to trimming and J lost 5 bases, with 19 bases between them. Germline V gene lookup returns CDR1 SGHNT and CDR2 YYREEE (reference sequence). The CDR3 sequence is 17 residues long. The DNA for the CDR3 is TGTGCCAGCAGCATACGAGAGACAGGATGGAATAATTCACCCCTCCACTTT. This gives the protein CASSIRETGWNNSPLHF.

This clone was seen once. The chain is built from TRBV11-2 and TRBJ1-1; 7 bases match TRBD1. The CDR3 runs 14 residues. Trimming cost V 4 bases and J 8 bases; bases outside gene matches: 10. CDR1 is SGHAT and CDR2 is FQNNGV in the germline V gene. CDR3 in DNA: TGTGCCAGCAGCTCCACAGGGGCCGGGGGAGAAGCTTTCTTT. Encoded protein: CASSSTGAGGEAFF.